This T cell receptor (beta chain) derives from a study of CD8+ T cells in alopecia areata. The authors extracted RNA and reverse transcribed it into cDNA as the sequencing template. The table came from immunoSEQ multiplex PCR; TCRdb's copy has only in-frame clones and leaves some out. The profile covers tens of thousands of clones, with approximately 52% appearing a single time and around 40% taken by the ten largest. Peripheral blood and lesional scalp punch biopsies came from alopecia areata patients. CD4+ and CD8+ T cells were sorted from PBMCs. Germline V CDR1 and CDR2: SEHNR, FQNEAQ (reference sequence). This CDR3 is 17 amino acids long. The V and J ends lost 5 bases and 5 bases, in that order; junction bases with no gene match: 15.

The sequenced material came from NKG2D-high CD8+ T cells sorted from blood. The receptor comes from a human donor with alopecia areata. The chain couples TRBV7-9 to TRBJ2-1, with 7 bases identical to TRBD2. The CDR3 DNA reads as TGTGCCAGCAGCAGGGGAGATGGTGGGAGGGCCCACAATGAGCAGTTCTTC. Protein: CASSRGDGGRAHNEQFF. Looking up the rest from reference TRBV7-9 and TRBJ2-1 gives the full variable domain: DTGVSQNPRHKITKRGQNVTFRCDPISEHNRLYWYRQTLGQGPEFLTYFQNEAQLEKSRLLSDRFSAERPKGSFSTLEIQRTEQGDSAMYLCASSRGDGGRAHNEQFFGPGTRLTVL.